The present TCR beta chain was sequenced within a study of T-cell reconstitution after alpha-beta-depleted transplantation in children. This sample's TCRbeta library carried unique molecular identifier barcodes. One entry per CDR3 protein, called by TCRdb with MiXCR from the PCR reads. This table holds roughly 490,000 distinct CDR3 sequences, about 10% found once. The sequences come from PBMCs, mostly from graft donor cells, collected 180 days after TCRalphabeta/CD19-depleted stem cell transplant. The receptor's source is a female patient aged 2-10 years who had a stem cell transplant for aplastic anemia, so the T cells may come from the graft donor.

In DNA, the CDR3 is TGTGCCAGCAGAACTTACGGAGGCACCGGGGAGCTGTTTTTT. Translating gives CASRTYGGTGELFF. The chain is built from TRBV28 and TRBJ2-2; the D gene is possibly TRBD2 (5 bases). Trimming removed 6 bases at V and 4 bases at J, with 12 bases between. Germline-derived CDR1 and CDR2 are MDHEN and SYDVKM. The CDR3 contains 14 residues.